The source of this T cell receptor beta chain is a study of shared T cell receptors in the human thymus. Generated by immunoSEQ multiplex PCR, the TCRdb table keeps only in-frame clones and is missing some. Altogether roughly 560,000 clones are present, approximately 80% being singletons, with the ten largest covering around 0.012%. These data are also associated with another study on human thymus T cells. This second report adds: Thymic samples were excised during corrective heart operations. In unrelated individuals, thymic repertoires overlapped highly, according to related research.

The sample consisted of thymocytes. The source of this sequence is a boy younger than two with a congenital heart defect.

Here the CDR3 reads CASSFYLDRRNEQFF. Here the CDR3 DNA reads TGTGCCAGCAGCTTCTATCTGGACAGGCGCAATGAGCAGTTCTTC. The chain uses TRBV6-5 and TRBJ2-1; TRBD1 agrees at 7 bases. J lost 6 bases, V lost 6 bases, and 11 bases had no gene match. The CDR3 totals 15 residues. CDR1 is MNHEY, CDR2 SVGAGI, per germline.